The next 17 T cell receptor beta chains were all read from a single sample in a study of blood T cell repertoires in COVID-19 (dated by TCRdb to 2019 to 2021). Library preparation was by the immunoSEQ multiplex PCR assay. This immuneACCESS table, as held by TCRdb, lists in-frame sequences with V and J called but not all clones. Of the missing ones, under half trace to an unresolved V gene in checked studies; the others have no known cause. This sample comprises hundreds of thousands of clones, 70% to 90% of them detected only once. The ten biggest clones cover approximately 5.9% of the sample. Sequencing input: peripheral blood. Every receptor here comes from a man of 80 years or more with acute or convalescent COVID-19.

The chain links TRBV5-1 to TRBJ2-3; D is possibly TRBD2 (6 bases). V lost 1 base to trimming and J lost 0 bases, with 12 bases between them. The germline V gene has CDR1 SGHRS and CDR2 YFSETQ. The CDR3 has 16 amino acids. Written as DNA, the CDR3 is TGCGCCAGCAGCTTGTCTTTAGCGGCTAGCACAGATACGCAGTATTTT. Its translation is CASSLSLAASTDTQYF. The whole variable domain, filled in from reference TRBV5-1 and TRBJ2-3, reads KAGVTQTPRYLIKTRGQQVTLSCSPISGHRSVSWYQQTPGQGLQFLFEYFSETQRNKGNFPGRFSGRQFSNSRSEMNVSTLELGDSALYLCASSLSLAASTDTQYFGPGTRLTVL.

The CDR3 loop reads CASSTTGNTGELFF. The DNA of the CDR3 is TGTGCCAGCAGTACGACAGGGAACACCGGGGAGCTGTTTTTT. The chain couples TRBV7-3 to TRBJ2-2, with a possible D match to TRBD1 (6 bases). The germline gives CDR1 SGHTA, CDR2 FQGTGA. The length of the CDR3 is 14 residues. V was shortened by 6 bases and J by 1 base, with 9 bases between the two germline ends. Full variable domain (rest looked up from reference TRBV7-3 and TRBJ2-2): GAGVSQTPSNKVTEKGKYVELRCDPISGHTALYWYRQSLGQGPEFLIYFQGTGAADDSGLPNDRFFAVRPEGSVSTLKIQRTERGDSAVYLCASSTTGNTGELFFGEGSRLTVL.

This chain joins TRBV27 and TRBJ1-1; 7 bases line up with TRBD1. The V and J ends lost 5 bases and 2 bases, in that order; junction bases with no gene match: 11. The CDR3 spans 16 residues. The germline V gene encodes CDR1 MNHEY and CDR2 SMNVEV (reference sequence). CDR3 sequence: CASSLIPGQLNTEAFF. The CDR3 DNA is TGTGCCAGCAGTCTTATCCCGGGACAGCTAAACACTGAAGCTTTCTTT.

The chain couples TRBV7-9 to TRBJ2-7; 10 bases match TRBD1. The CDR3 has 16 amino acids. Germline V gene sequence: CDR1 SEHNR, CDR2 FQNEAQ (reference sequence). The junction had 8 bases not matched to a gene; V was cut back by 0 bases and J by 6 bases. The CDR3 nucleotides read TGTGCCAGCAGCTTAGCACGACAGGGGGCGCGTGGCGAGCAGTACGTC. The encoded protein is CASSLARQGARGEQYV.

There are a few counts of this clone. This rearrangement joins TRBV27 to TRBJ2-3; a weak D match, TRBD2 (5 bases). Germline values: CDR1 MNHEY, CDR2 SMNVEV (reference sequence). The V end was cut by 5 bases, the J end by 2 bases, with 11 bases between. The length of the CDR3 is 14 residues. The CDR3 DNA reads as TGTGCCAGCAGTAAACCGGGGTTCACAGATACGCAGTATTTT. Translating it yields CASSKPGFTDTQYF.

The J gene is TRBJ2-2, the V gene TRBV5-1; 7 bases are a match to TRBD1. J gave up 1 base and V 5 bases, and 2 bases lay outside the gene matches. The germline CDR1 and CDR2 sequences are SGHRS and YFSETQ. CDR3 size: 14 residues. The CDR3 bases are TGCGCCAGCAGGGGGACAGTGAACACCGGGGAGCTGTTTTTT. Residues: CASRGTVNTGELFF.

The rearrangement uses TRBV6-5 and TRBJ2-3, with 8 bases that match TRBD2. Germline V gene data show CDR1 as MNHEY and CDR2 as SVGAGI. Unmatched junction bases numbered 5, after V lost 8 bases and J lost 1 base. The CDR3 totals 14 residues. The CDR3 region has the DNA TGTGCCAGCCGTCCCGGGAGGGGCACAGATACGCAGTATTTT. Residues: CASRPGRGTDTQYF.

The rearrangement links TRBV30 to TRBJ2-3; TRBD1 matches at 12 bases. The CDR3 spans 14 residues. Germline V gene sequence: CDR1 GTSNPN, CDR2 SVGIG (reference sequence). The junction had 3 bases not matched to a gene; V was cut back by 8 bases and J by 0 bases. Written as DNA, the CDR3 is TGTGCCGGGGACAGGGGGCTTAGCACAGATACGCAGTATTTT. Its translation is CAGDRGLSTDTQYF.

V gene TRBV3-1 (or the pseudogene TRBV3-2) combines with J gene TRBJ1-4; 9 bases align to TRBD1. The CDR3 has 16 residues. Germline assignment: CDR1 LGHDT and CDR2 YNNKEL (reference sequence). The J segment lost 7 bases and the V segment lost 3 bases, leaving 9 bases of the junction unmatched. The CDR3 nucleotides read TGTGCCAGCAGCCACACAGGGGGCGCCGGGGGTGAAAAACTGTTTTTT. Translation: CASSHTGGAGGEKLFF.

Here the CDR3 reads CASSEALAGSHEQYF. CDR3 nucleotides: TGTGCCAGCAGCGAAGCGCTGGCAGGGTCCCACGAGCAGTACTTC. The chain recombines TRBV7-8 with TRBJ2-7; D perhaps matches TRBD1 (5 bases). The CDR3 consists of 15 residues. Germline CDR1 is SGHVS and CDR2 is FQNEAQ. V was pared by 5 bases and J by 5 bases, with 19 bases between.

The J gene is TRBJ1-5, the V gene TRBV30, with 11 bases fitting TRBD1. The CDR3 has 15 amino acids. CDR1 and CDR2 from the germline V gene are GTSNPN and SVGIG (reference sequence). V lost 2 bases and J lost 4; bases outside the gene matches: 4. CDR3 in DNA: TGTGCCTGGAGTCCTGGGACAGGGGGAAATCAGCCCCAGCATTTT. Translating it yields CAWSPGTGGNQPQHF.

This clone showed up just a few times. This chain uses TRBV10-2 with TRBJ2-7; D is possibly TRBD1 (5 bases). Germline loops: CDR1 WSHSY, CDR2 SAAADI. V was shortened by 2 bases and J by 6 bases, with 17 bases between the two germline ends. The CDR3 spans 15 residues. CDR3 in DNA: TGCGCCAGCAGTGAGGCGAGAACCCAGGGTCGCGAGCAGTACTTC. This codes for CASSEARTQGREQYF.

Only one count was recorded for this clone. V is TRBV5-4 and J is TRBJ1-2; TRBD1 agrees at 8 bases. Germline CDR1 SGHNT, CDR2 YYREEE (reference sequence). V gave up 2 bases and J gave up 2 bases; unmatched junction bases: 8. The CDR3 covers 16 residues. In nucleotides, the CDR3 is TGTGCCAGCAGCTTCGGCGGACAGGGTTCCAACTATGGCTACACCTTC. The encoded protein is CASSFGGQGSNYGYTF.

The chain is built from TRBV30 and TRBJ1-6, with D possibly TRBD1 on 6 matching bases. Trimming removed 6 bases at V and 9 bases at J, with 12 bases between. CDR1 is GTSNPN and CDR2 is SVGIG in the germline V gene (reference sequence). The CDR3 consists of 12 residues. The CDR3 sequence is CACHVTGSPLHF. DNA of the CDR3: TGTGCCTGCCACGTGACAGGTTCACCCCTCCACTTT.

This clone was recorded only once. V and J are TRBV7-2 and TRBJ1-1, with 10 bases lining up with TRBD1. The CDR3 totals 14 residues. Per germline, CDR1 SGHTA and CDR2 FQGNSA. V was clipped by 3 bases and J by 5 bases; unmatched bases: 3. This CDR3 reads CASSFRDRGTEAFF. DNA of the CDR3: TGTGCCAGCAGCTTCCGGGACAGGGGTACTGAAGCTTTCTTT. Filled out from reference TRBV7-2 and TRBJ1-1, the complete variable domain reads GAGVSQSPSNKVTEKGKDVELRCDPISGHTALYWYRQSLGQGLEFLIYFQGNSAPDKSGLPSDRFSAERTGGSVSTLTIQRTQQEDSAVYLCASSFRDRGTEAFFGQGTRLTVV.

This clone was picked up one time. The rearrangement uses TRBV9 and TRBJ2-2, with 12 nucleotides matching TRBD2. There are 18 residues in the CDR3. From germline, CDR1 is SGDLS and CDR2 YYNGEE. V lost 3 bases to trimming and J lost 5 bases; unmatched junction nucleotides: 11. The chain's CDR3 is CASSAGLAGLGETGELFF. DNA of the CDR3: TGTGCCAGCAGCGCCGGACTAGCGGGATTAGGAGAAACCGGGGAGCTGTTTTTT.

This clone has only a few counts. The chain carries TRBV3-1 (or the pseudogene TRBV3-2) and TRBJ1-6, with 9 bases fitting TRBD1. The CDR3 is 14 amino acids. Germline-derived CDR1 and CDR2 are LGHDT and YNNKEL (reference sequence). J lost 12 bases, V lost 2 bases, and 5 bases had no gene match. The CDR3 nucleotides read TGTGCCAGCAGCCAAACAGGGGGCTCTAGACCCCTCCACTTT. Translated, it gives CASSQTGGSRPLHF.